The clone carrying this TCR beta chain appeared many times. Its target is unknown. This specimen belongs to a study of CD8 T cells in ankylosing spondylitis. Study-wide findings and caveats: Fewer than 10 highly homologous variants made up a TCR beta motif that seemed to typify ankylosing spondylitis blood. The clones that were linked to disease were reported to be significantly enriched in matched synovial fluid samples from ankylosing spondylitis patients. Disease-linked clones, CD8+, were relatively rare in peripheral blood.

Germline values: CDR1 MNHEY, CDR2 SVGAGI. This CDR3 is built from 16 residues. V trimming: 5 bases; J trimming: 5 bases; junction bases outside the gene matches: 7. TCRdb independently ran MiXCR on the 5' RACE reads; one entry per CDR3 protein. The sample holds about 320,000 distinct CDR3 sequences; 11% are singletons and the top ten take 8% to 9.5%. The sequenced material came from blood, either unsorted or a sorted T cell fraction (not recorded which). The sequence was obtained from a female donor with ankylosing spondylitis or in good health (not recorded which). The rearrangement links TRBV6-5 to TRBJ1-6; 9 bases fit TRBD1. CDR3 nucleotide sequence: TGTGCCAGCAGTAACCGAGGGGACAGGGATAATTCACCCCTCCACTTT. It codes for CASSNRGDRDNSPLHF.